The next 30 T cell receptor beta chains were all read from a single sample in a study of OX40 agonist ivuxolimab in advanced cancers. The method was immunoSEQ multiplex PCR; TCRdb's version includes in-frame clones alone and lacks a portion of them. The sample includes 80,000 to 130,000 clones, 90% seen only once; the top ten take about 0.29%. The source was CD4+ or CD8+ T cells sorted from blood, collected in a trial of the OX40 agonist ivuxolimab. The receptors were gathered from an adult with an advanced solid tumor such as melanoma, head and neck, liver or kidney cancer.

The rearrangement links TRBV4-3 to TRBJ2-2; D is possibly TRBD1 (6 bases). V was pared by 1 base and J by 2 bases, with 8 bases between. Per the germline V gene, CDR1 is LGHNA and CDR2 is YSLEER. The CDR3 sequence is 15 residues long. In DNA, the CDR3 is TGCGCCAGCAGCCAAGGGACAGTAAACACCGGGGAGCTGTTTTTT. Encoded protein: CASSQGTVNTGELFF.

This clone was detected once. The chain recombines TRBV2 with TRBJ2-5, with 11 positions matching TRBD2. The CDR3 runs to 15 residues. Germline loops: CDR1 SNHLY, CDR2 FYNNEI. V lost 6 bases and J lost 7; bases outside the gene matches: 10. The CDR3 loop reads CASRPSGRSSGTQYF. Here the CDR3 DNA reads TGTGCCAGCAGGCCTAGCGGGAGGTCCAGCGGGACCCAGTACTTC.

V usage is TRBV5-6 and J usage is TRBJ2-5, with 10 bases identical to TRBD1. V dropped 5 bases and J dropped 0; count of bases not matched to a gene: 4. There are 15 residues in the CDR3. Germline values: CDR1 SGHDT, CDR2 YYEEEE. CDR3 region: CASSRDRGYQETQYF. The CDR3 coding sequence is TGTGCCAGCAGTAGGGACAGGGGCTACCAAGAGACCCAGTACTTC.

This rearrangement joins TRBV12-2 to TRBJ2-3; the D call in the table, TRBD2, was not verified against the DNA. TRBV12-2 has pseudogene status. The CDR3 spans 18 residues. Here the CDR3 DNA reads TGTGCAAGTCGCCCCCGATACACGTTCGGGAGACTCACAGATACGCAGTATTTT. It yields the protein CASRPRYTFGRLTDTQYF.

This chain connects TRBV30 to TRBJ2-4; 7 bases match TRBD2. The V gene end was trimmed by 7 bases and the J gene end by 9 bases; junction bases not matched to a gene: 6. The germline CDR1 and CDR2 sequences are GTSNPN and SVGIG (reference sequence). CDR3 length: 11 residues. The CDR3 loop reads CALAGAGIQYF. The CDR3 DNA reads as TGTGCCTTAGCGGGCGCGGGCATTCAGTACTTC.

This clone came up once. The V gene is TRBV5-1, the J gene TRBJ1-2, with 7 bases that match TRBD1. CDR1 and CDR2 (germline): SGHRS, YFSETQ. Unmatched junction bases numbered 9, after V lost 4 bases and J lost 6 bases. This CDR3 spans 14 amino acids. The CDR3 protein is CASSPGRGTDGYTF. The DNA for the CDR3 is TGCGCCAGCAGCCCGGGCAGGGGGACTGATGGCTACACCTTC.

The rearrangement uses TRBV4-2 and TRBJ2-7; TRBD2 agrees at 10 bases. Trimming removed 4 bases from V and 0 bases from J; junction bases left unmatched: 6. The CDR3 contains 16 residues. CDR1 is LGHNA and CDR2 is YNFKEQ in the germline V gene. CDR3 amino acids: CASSLRTSGNSYEQYF. The DNA of the CDR3 is TGTGCCAGCAGCCTTAGGACTAGCGGAAACTCCTACGAGCAGTACTTC.

The chain recombines TRBV29-1 with TRBJ1-5, with a weak D call TRBD1 (6 bases). Germline CDR1 SQVTM, CDR2 ANQGSEA. Trimming removed 6 bases from V and 4 bases from J, with 13 bases in between. This CDR3 is 13 amino acids long. In nucleotides, the CDR3 is TGCAGCGTCGGACAGTCACCGAATCAGCCCCAGCATTTT. As protein: CSVGQSPNQPQHF.

This clone showed up just once. This chain links TRBV2 with TRBJ1-4; D might be TRBD1 (6 bases). The CDR3 sequence is 17 residues long. CDR1 is SNHLY and CDR2 is FYNNEI in the germline V gene. Trimming stripped 6 bases from V and 8 bases from J, with 25 bases between. In nucleotides, the CDR3 is TGTGCCAGCAGCTCTCTCACCGGGGGCTCTCTTAACGAAAAACTGTTTTTT. Its protein is CASSSLTGGSLNEKLFF.

Here the CDR3 DNA reads TGTGCCAGCACCCAGACTAGCACGAACACCGGGGAGCTGTTTTTT. Protein product: CASTQTSTNTGELFF. The chain is built from TRBV7-3 and TRBJ2-2; 7 bases align to TRBD2. The length of the CDR3 is 15 residues. V trimming: 7 bases; J trimming: 0 bases; junction bases outside the gene matches: 5. Germline V gene data show CDR1 as SGHTA and CDR2 as FQGTGA.

The genes are TRBV15 and TRBJ2-1; possibly TRBD1 or TRBD2 for D (5 bases each). Germline V lookup: CDR1 LNHNV, CDR2 YYDKDF (reference sequence). V dropped 1 base and J dropped 12 bases, with 10 bases sitting between them. The CDR3 has 12 residues. The CDR3 is CATSRVEGRQFF. For the CDR3, the DNA is TGTGCCACCAGCAGAGTAGAGGGACGGCAGTTCTTC.

The V and J genes are TRBV2 and TRBJ2-1; D is perhaps TRBD1 or TRBD2 (6 bases each). The ends were cut back, 3 bases at V and 9 bases at J, with 21 bases in the middle. Germline assignment: CDR1 SNHLY and CDR2 FYNNEI. This CDR3 has 16 residues. This CDR3 is CASSEGGGGISSEQFF. The CDR3 bases are TGTGCCAGCAGTGAGGGGGGCGGCGGGATTTCTAGTGAGCAGTTCTTC. Based on the CDR3 plus reference TRBV2 and TRBJ2-1, the full variable domain is EPEVTQTPSHQVTQMGQEVILRCVPISNHLYFYWYRQILGQKVEFLVSFYNNEISEKSEIFDDQFSVERPDGSNFTLKIRSTKLEDSAMYFCASSEGGGGISSEQFFGPGTRLTVL.

This clone was found once. V gene TRBV28 combines with J gene TRBJ2-1, with D unclear. Per the germline V gene, CDR1 is MDHEN and CDR2 is SYDVKM. Trimming left V 6 bases short and J 0 bases short, with 15 bases between. The CDR3 runs to 16 residues. In DNA, the CDR3 is TGTGCCAGCAGATCCGTCAGTGCAGGCTCCTACAATGAGCAGTTCTTC. The encoded protein is CASRSVSAGSYNEQFF. The full variable domain, with the rest looked up from reference TRBV28 and TRBJ2-1, is DVKVTQSSRYLVKRTGEKVFLECVQDMDHENMFWYRQDPGLGLRLIYFSYDVKMKEKGDIPEGYSVSREKKERFSLILESASTNQTSMYLCASRSVSAGSYNEQFFGPGTRLTVL.

The rearrangement links TRBV7-2 to TRBJ2-5, with D maybe TRBD2 (6 bases). CDR3 length equals 15 residues. V was clipped by 2 bases and J by 2 bases, with 12 bases between them. CDR1 and CDR2 (germline): SGHTA, FQGNSA. Here the CDR3 reads CASSLSRLDQETQYF. In DNA, the CDR3 is TGTGCCAGCAGCTTATCCCGACTAGATCAAGAGACCCAGTACTTC.

This chain links TRBV5-6 with TRBJ1-1; D remains unclear. The CDR3 extends over 14 amino acids. V lost 1 base, J lost 1 base, and 8 bases lay in between. In germline, CDR1 is SGHDT, CDR2 YYEEEE. CDR3 residues: CASSLIDWNTEAFF. The DNA of the CDR3 is TGTGCCAGCAGCTTGATAGATTGGAACACTGAAGCTTTCTTT.

The rearrangement links TRBV7-9 to TRBJ2-3; unclear D gene. This CDR3 is built from 13 residues. Trimming stripped 5 bases from V and 6 bases from J, with 12 bases between. Per the germline V gene, CDR1 is SEHNR and CDR2 is FQNEAQ (reference sequence). CDR3 nucleotide sequence: TGTGCCAGCAGCCTCCTATCGGGTGATACGCAGTATTTT. It is translated as CASSLLSGDTQYF.

This clone has only a few counts. The gene calls are TRBV6-1 and TRBJ1-1; D is uncertain. Trimming left V 6 bases short and J 0 bases short, with 8 bases between. This CDR3 is 13 amino acids long. The V gene's germline CDR1 is MNHNS and CDR2 SASEGT. In DNA, the CDR3 is TGTGCCAGCAGGGCCACAGTGAACACTGAAGCTTTCTTT. It codes for CASRATVNTEAFF.

The V call is TRBV6-5, the J call TRBJ1-3; 7 nucleotides line up with TRBD1. J lost 4 bases, V lost 7 bases, and 7 bases had no gene match. The CDR3 is 14 amino acids. CDR1 is MNHEY, CDR2 SVGAGI, per germline. DNA of the CDR3: TGTGCCAGCAAAACACAGGGGCGAGGAAACACCATATATTTT. Its translation: CASKTQGRGNTIYF.

The chain uses TRBV18 and TRBJ2-5; TRBD2 aligns across 7 bases. Losses at the gene ends were 0 bases for V and 5 bases for J; bases not matched to a gene: 9. The CDR3 is 16 residues long. In germline, CDR1 is KGHSH, CDR2 LQKENI. The CDR3 DNA reads as TGTGCCAGCTCACCACCGAATGCAGCGGGATGGGAGACCCAGTACTTC. It translates to CASSPPNAAGWETQYF.

The V and J genes are TRBV18 and TRBJ2-5; D uncertain. The germline V and J ends were trimmed by 2 bases and 4 bases, with 8 bases remaining between them. The CDR3 sequence is 13 residues long. Per the germline V gene, CDR1 is KGHSH and CDR2 is LQKENI. The CDR3 DNA reads TGTGCCAGCTCACCATCAGGTGTAGAGACCCAGTACTTC. Translated: CASSPSGVETQYF.

V is TRBV28 and J is TRBJ2-7; TRBD2 matches at 9 bases. Germline CDR1 reads MDHEN; CDR2 reads SYDVKM. This CDR3 is 14 amino acids long. V dropped 3 bases and J dropped 4; count of bases not matched to a gene: 4. CDR3 coding DNA: TGTGCCAGCAGTTTTCCTAGCGGGAAATACGAGCAGTACTTC. It yields the protein CASSFPSGKYEQYF.

The chain carries TRBV5-1 and TRBJ2-5, with D possibly being TRBD2 (5 bases). The germline gives CDR1 SGHRS, CDR2 YFSETQ. The CDR3 loop spans 14 amino acids. Trimming took 4 bases from V and 1 from J, leaving 11 bases between them. The CDR3 region has the DNA TGCGCCAGCAGCCCGCGGGCAGGCCAAGAGACCCAGTACTTC. Translating it yields CASSPRAGQETQYF.

This rearrangement joins TRBV28 to TRBJ1-4, with TRBD1 as a possible D gene (5 bases). Trimming took 1 base from V and 8 from J, leaving 11 bases between them. This CDR3 contains 14 residues. Germline CDR1 reads MDHEN; CDR2 reads SYDVKM. The CDR3 sequence: CASSLSGAREKLFF. The DNA of the CDR3 is TGTGCCAGCAGTTTATCTGGGGCGCGAGAAAAACTGTTTTTT.

The gene calls are TRBV11-2 and TRBJ2-2; 7 bases match TRBD1. The CDR3 is made up of 15 amino acids. Trimming at V came to 1 base and at J to 4 bases, leaving 3 bases not matched to a gene. Germline V gene lookup returns CDR1 SGHAT and CDR2 FQNNGV. The CDR3 here is CASSLVGGLTGELFF. CDR3 bases: TGTGCCAGCAGCTTAGTAGGGGGCCTCACCGGGGAGCTGTTTTTT.

The J gene is TRBJ2-1, the V gene TRBV5-4; unclear D gene. The CDR3 is made up of 16 amino acids. The germline V and J ends were trimmed by 4 bases and 4 bases, with 18 bases remaining between them. The germline V gene encodes CDR1 SGHNT and CDR2 YYREEE (reference sequence). In nucleotides, the CDR3 is TGTGCCAGCAGCCCGAGTTTGGGTCCTGTGTACAATGAGCAGTTCTTC. The encoded protein is CASSPSLGPVYNEQFF.

This clone was counted a single time. This sequence joins TRBV4-1 and TRBJ2-5, with D possibly TRBD2 on 5 matching bases. CDR1 is MGHRA and CDR2 is YSYEKL in the germline V gene. This CDR3 region has 15 residues. V was cut by 0 bases and J by 2 bases, with 10 bases left in between. For the CDR3, the DNA is TGCGCCAGCAGCCAAGAGCTGACGGGACAAGAGACCCAGTACTTC. As protein: CASSQELTGQETQYF.

In the case of this clone: Its ends do not fully match the called genes, so a read error is possible. This chain connects TRBV5-1 to TRBJ2-1, with 8 bases that match TRBD1. Germline V gene sequence: CDR1 SGHRS, CDR2 YFSETQ. The CDR3 runs 14 residues. The CDR3 nucleotides read TGCGCTAGCACGGGCACAGGGGGTTCTATAGAGCAGTTCTTC. This translates into CASTGTGGSIEQFF. Supplemented by reference TRBV5-1 and TRBJ2-1, the full variable domain reads KAGVTQTPRYLIKTRGQQVTLSCSPISGHRSVSWYQQTPGQGLQFLFEYFSETQRNKGNFPGRFSGRQFSNSRSEMNVSTLELGDSALYLCASTGTGGSIEQFFGPGTRLTVL.

Here the CDR3 reads CASSTSGQGYGYTF. DNA of the CDR3: TGTGCCAGCAGTACTTCCGGACAGGGTTATGGCTACACCTTC. This rearrangement joins TRBV2 to TRBJ1-2, with 8 nucleotides matching TRBD1. The J segment lost 5 bases and the V segment lost 5 bases, leaving 7 bases of the junction unmatched. This CDR3 region has 14 residues. Germline assignment: CDR1 SNHLY and CDR2 FYNNEI.

V usage is TRBV5-4 and J usage is TRBJ2-1; tentatively, D is TRBD2 (5 bases). In germline, CDR1 is SGHNT, CDR2 YYREEE (reference sequence). Deletions cut 0 bases from V and 0 bases from J, with 13 bases between. The CDR3 length is 17 residues. CDR3 nucleotides: TGTGCCAGCAGCTTGGGAGGGCGGGCGTACTCCTACAATGAGCAGTTCTTC. It specifies CASSLGGRAYSYNEQFF.

CDR3: CASSLAQGSWNEQFF. In DNA form, the CDR3 reads TGTGCCAGCAGCTTAGCGCAGGGTAGCTGGAATGAGCAGTTCTTC. The V call is TRBV7-2, the J call TRBJ2-1, with D perhaps matching TRBD1 (5 bases). The germline CDR1 and CDR2 sequences are SGHTA and FQGNSA. V gave up 0 bases and J gave up 7 bases, with 13 bases separating them. There are 15 residues in the CDR3.